Listed below are T cell receptor beta chains from one sample, sequenced in a study of T-cell memory formation after mild COVID-19. Via MiXCR, TCRdb re-called the 5' RACE reads, giving one row per CDR3 protein. The sample records about 390,000 distinct CDR3 sequences, 15% to 20% being singletons. The sample consisted of PBMCs or a T cell subset sorted from them (not recorded which). The receptors stem from a young man who had mild COVID-19 (a few samples of this study predate the infection). Cell type and time point are not known. CDR3s include the opening cysteine and the closing phenylalanine or tryptophan. A D gene is named only where the DNA matches it firmly. The listing skips clone size in some rows; elsewhere it reads once, few, many or a size class.

size	D	V	J	DNA	CDR3
few	.	TRBV6-6	TRBJ2-6	TGTGCCAGCAGTTCCCGGGACTCTGGGGCCAACGTCCTGACTTTC	CASSSRDSGANVLTF
.	.	TRBV12-3/TRBV12-4	TRBJ2-5	TGTGCCAGCAGTCGTACAGGGCTGGGGGAGACCCAGTACTTC	CASSRTGLGETQYF
.	.	TRBV7-2	TRBJ2-7	TGTGCCAGCAGCGGACGCGAGGTCACCGAGCAGTACTTC	CASSGREVTEQYF
.	TRBD2	TRBV5-1	TRBJ2-3	TGCGCCAGCAGCTTGGCGGTAGCGGGGGACACAGATACGCAGTATTTT	CASSLAVAGDTDTQYF
.	.	TRBV6-2/TRBV6-3	TRBJ1-2	TGTGCCAGCAGGAACGTAGGACAGCTTGGCTACACCTTC	CASRNVGQLGYTF
.	.	TRBV4-2	TRBJ2-5	TGTGCCAGCAGCCAAGAAAGCCTCATGCTGGAGACCCAGTACTTC	CASSQESLMLETQYF
.	.	TRBV7-3	TRBJ2-3	TGTGCCAGCAGCTTCACCTATAAAGATACGCAGTATTTT	CASSFTYKDTQYF
.	.	TRBV4-1	TRBJ1-1	TGCGCCAGCAGCCCCAGGGGATACACTGAAGCTTTCTTT	CASSPRGYTEAFF
.	.	TRBV20-1	TRBJ2-1	TGCAGTGCTGCCTTAGGACGCAGGTCCTACAATGAGCAGTTCTTC	CSAALGRRSYNEQFF
.	.	TRBV19	TRBJ2-5	TGTGCCAGCGCCCCCTTTGGGGCACAAGAGACCCAGTACTTC	CASAPFGAQETQYF
.	TRBD1	TRBV20-1	TRBJ1-1	TGCAGTGCTAGGACAGGGGTCTACACTGAAGCTTTCTTT	CSARTGVYTEAFF
few	.	TRBV20-1	TRBJ1-1	TGCAGAGGGGGAAACACTGAAGCTTTCTTT	CRGGNTEAFF
.	.	TRBV29-1	TRBJ2-1	TGCAGCGTTGAAGGGCTTGCACGCAGGAATGAGCAGTTCTTC	CSVEGLARRNEQFF
.	.	TRBV20-1	TRBJ2-3	TGCAGTGCTAGAGGAGGGAGGACCCGCACAGATACGCAGTATTTT	CSARGGRTRTDTQYF
.	.	TRBV5-1	TRBJ1-1	TGCGCCAGCAGAAGGGACTCCGGGGTAGCTTTCTTT	CASRRDSGVAFF
few	.	TRBV12-3/TRBV12-4	TRBJ1-5	TGTGCCAGCAGTTTCCCAGGGTCCAATCAGCCCCAGCATTTT	CASSFPGSNQPQHF
many	.	TRBV7-2	TRBJ2-3	TGTGCCAGCAGCTTCATAAGCGGAGGAGAGTCAGTCCCGCAGTATTTT	CASSFISGGESVPQYF
few	.	TRBV5-1	TRBJ2-7	TGCGCCAGCAGCCCTTTCGGGACTCCCTACAACGAGCAGTACTTC	CASSPFGTPYNEQYF
few	TRBD2	TRBV20-1	TRBJ2-5	TGCAGTGCTCGCGGGACTAGCCGGGAGACCCAGTACTTC	CSARGTSRETQYF
few	.	TRBV11-2	TRBJ2-3	TGTGCCAGCAGCCCCGGCGCGGGCACAGATACGCAGTATTTT	CASSPGAGTDTQYF
many	TRBD2	TRBV7-9	TRBJ2-2	TGTGCCAGCAGCTTATCCAGCGGGGGGGCGCTCGCCGGGGAGCTGTTTTTT	CASSLSSGGALAGELFF
few	TRBD1	TRBV27	TRBJ2-7	TGTGCCAGCAGTTTCGGGACAGGGGTGGACTACGAGCAGTACTTC	CASSFGTGVDYEQYF
.	TRBD1	TRBV10-3	TRBJ1-2	TGTGCCATCAGTGCCGGGACAGGCAGTAACTATGGCTACACCTTC	CAISAGTGSNYGYTF
few	TRBD1	TRBV4-1	TRBJ1-4	TGCGCCAGCAGCTCCGCCGGGACAGGGAGAGAAAAACTGTTTTTT	CASSSAGTGREKLFF
.	.	TRBV6-5	TRBJ2-4	TGTGCCAGCAGTTTAGTGAGGGACATTCAGTACTTC	CASSLVRDIQYF